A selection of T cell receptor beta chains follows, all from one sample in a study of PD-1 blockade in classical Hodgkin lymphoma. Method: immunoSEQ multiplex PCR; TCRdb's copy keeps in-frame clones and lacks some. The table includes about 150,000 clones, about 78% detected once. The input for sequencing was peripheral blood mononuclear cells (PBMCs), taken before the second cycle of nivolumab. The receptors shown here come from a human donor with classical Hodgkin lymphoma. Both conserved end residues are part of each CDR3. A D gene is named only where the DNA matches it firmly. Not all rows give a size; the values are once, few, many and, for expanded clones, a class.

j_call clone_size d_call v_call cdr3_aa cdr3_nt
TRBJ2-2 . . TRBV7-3 CASSLNRVGTGELFF TGTGCCAGCAGCTTAAACAGGGTGGGAACCGGGGAGCTGTTTTTT
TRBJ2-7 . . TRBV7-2 CASSLAGPGGYEQYF TGTGCCAGCAGCTTAGCCGGGCCGGGTGGGTACGAGCAGTACTTC
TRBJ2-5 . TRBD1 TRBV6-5 CASSSTGSRETQYF TGTGCCAGCAGCTCGACAGGGAGTAGAGAGACCCAGTACTTC
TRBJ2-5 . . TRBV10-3 CAISVSDQETQYF TGTGCCATCAGTGTCAGCGACCAAGAGACCCAGTACTTC
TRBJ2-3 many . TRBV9 CASSVASSSVDTQYF TGTGCCAGCAGCGTAGCTAGCAGTTCAGTTGATACGCAGTATTTT
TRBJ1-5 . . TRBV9 CASSAGEGSNQPQHF TGTGCCAGCAGCGCCGGGGAGGGAAGCAATCAGCCCCAGCATTTT
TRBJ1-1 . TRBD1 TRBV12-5 CASGSTGVLNTEAFF TGTGCTAGTGGTTCCACAGGGGTCTTGAACACTGAAGCTTTCTTT
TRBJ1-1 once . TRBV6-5 CASSPTYGWTEAFF TGTGCCAGCAGTCCGACATACGGGTGGACTGAAGCTTTCTTT
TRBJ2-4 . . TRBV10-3 CAIRGSTGEEYF TGTGCCATCCGAGGCTCAACAGGGGAGGAGTACTTC
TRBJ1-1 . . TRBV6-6 CASKFRVSEAFF TGTGCCAGCAAATTCAGGGTGTCTGAAGCTTTCTTT
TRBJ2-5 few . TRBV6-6 CASSGHGVQETQYF TGTGCCAGCAGTGGACACGGGGTCCAAGAGACCCAGTACTTC
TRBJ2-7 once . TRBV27 CASSFGGTGNYEQYF TGTGCCAGCAGTTTCGGGGGGACAGGTAACTACGAGCAGTACTTC
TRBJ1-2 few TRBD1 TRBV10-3 CAISPAVGGADYGYTF TGTGCCATCAGTCCGGCGGTAGGGGGCGCCGACTATGGCTACACCTTC
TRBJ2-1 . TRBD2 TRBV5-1 CASSLASLAGGPNEQFF TGCGCCAGCAGCTTGGCTTCACTAGCGGGGGGTCCCAATGAGCAGTTCTTC
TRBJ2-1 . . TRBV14 CASSQWHPKGSEQFF TGTGCCAGCAGCCAGTGGCATCCCAAAGGTAGTGAGCAGTTCTTC
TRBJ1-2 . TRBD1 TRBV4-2 CASSHTDRGPYGYTF TGTGCCAGCAGCCACACCGACAGGGGCCCCTATGGCTACACCTTC
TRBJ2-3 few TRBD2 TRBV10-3 CAIRTAGGPTDTQYF TGTGCCATCAGGACTGCGGGAGGTCCCACAGATACGCAGTATTTT
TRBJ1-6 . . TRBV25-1 CASSNPGDAYNSPLHF TGTGCCAGCAGTAACCCGGGGGACGCCTATAATTCACCCCTCCACTTT
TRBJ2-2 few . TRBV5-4 CASSAAKAGELFF TGTGCCAGCAGCGCCGCCAAGGCCGGGGAGCTGTTTTTT
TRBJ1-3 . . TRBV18 CASSLGGQTGNTIYF TGTGCCAGCTCCCTGGGGGGGCAGACTGGAAACACCATATATTTT
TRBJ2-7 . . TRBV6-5 CASGGSPGNEQYF TGTGCCAGCGGGGGGAGTCCTGGAAACGAGCAGTACTTC
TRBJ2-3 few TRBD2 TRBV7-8 CASSPLTSGSPDTQYF TGTGCCAGCAGCCCGTTGACTAGCGGGAGTCCAGATACGCAGTATTTT
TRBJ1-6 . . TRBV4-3 CASSQDGESPLHF TGCGCCAGCAGCCAAGATGGGGAATCACCCCTCCACTTT
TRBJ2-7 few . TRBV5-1 CASSLVPGSSYEQYF TGCGCCAGCAGCTTGGTCCCAGGGAGCTCCTACGAGCAGTACTTC
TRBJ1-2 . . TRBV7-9 CASSDFPIHYGYTF TGTGCCAGCAGCGATTTCCCGATCCACTATGGCTACACCTTC
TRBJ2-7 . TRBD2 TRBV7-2 CASSLVGTSGSPHEQYF TGTGCCAGCAGCCTAGTCGGGACTAGCGGGAGTCCCCACGAGCAGTACTTC
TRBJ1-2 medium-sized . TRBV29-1 CSVEKGQGYGYTF TGCAGCGTTGAAAAGGGGCAGGGCTATGGCTACACCTTC
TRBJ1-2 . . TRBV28 CASSLSSGNYGYTF TGTGCCAGCAGTTTAAGTAGCGGGAACTATGGCTACACCTTC
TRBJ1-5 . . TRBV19 CASSIDLYSNQPQHF TGTGCCAGTAGTATAGATCTCTATAGCAATCAGCCCCAGCATTTT
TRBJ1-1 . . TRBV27 CASSLSDRFTEAFF TGTGCCAGCAGTTTATCCGACAGGTTCACTGAAGCTTTCTTT
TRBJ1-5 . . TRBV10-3 CAISEGDQPQHF TGTGCCATCAGTGAAGGCGATCAGCCCCAGCATTTT
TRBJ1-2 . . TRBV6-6 CASSYSSSSSGDGYTF TGTGCCAGCAGTTACTCGAGTAGCTCCAGCGGTGATGGCTACACCTTC
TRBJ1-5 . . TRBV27 CASFLVISNQPQHF TGTGCCAGCTTCCTGGTTATTAGCAATCAGCCCCAGCATTTT
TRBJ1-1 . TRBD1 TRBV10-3 CAISGWDSMNTEAFF TGTGCCATCAGTGGATGGGACAGCATGAACACTGAAGCTTTCTTT
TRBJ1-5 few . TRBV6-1 CASSERFSNQPQHF TGTGCCAGCAGTGAACGATTTAGCAATCAGCCCCAGCATTTT
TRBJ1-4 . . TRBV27 CASSFGGLSEKLFF TGTGCCAGCAGTTTTGGGGGGCTATCGGAAAAACTGTTTTTT
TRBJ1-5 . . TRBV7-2 CASSSQGNQPQHF TGTGCCAGCAGCTCTCAGGGAAATCAGCCCCAGCATTTT
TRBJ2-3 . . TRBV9 CASSVGGEGMQYF TGTGCCAGCAGCGTAGGGGGTGAGGGCATGCAGTATTTT
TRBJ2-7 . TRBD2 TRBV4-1 CASSYSTRTSVYEQYF TGCGCCAGCAGCTATTCGACCAGGACTAGCGTGTACGAGCAGTACTTC
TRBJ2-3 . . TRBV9 CASSTVSGAGTDTQYF TGTGCCAGCAGCACTGTGTCAGGGGCGGGCACAGATACGCAGTATTTT
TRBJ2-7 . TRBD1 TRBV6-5 CASSQGAYEQYF TGTGCCAGCAGTCAGGGGGCCTACGAGCAGTACTTC
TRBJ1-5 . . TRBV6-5 CASSYEVWDQPQHF TGTGCCAGCAGTTACGAGGTCTGGGATCAGCCCCAGCATTTT
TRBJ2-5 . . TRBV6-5 CASSYSQGGETQYF TGTGCCAGCAGTTACTCGCAGGGTGGGGAGACCCAGTACTTC
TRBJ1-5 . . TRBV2 CASSVSQDDQPQHF TGTGCCAGCAGTGTGTCGCAGGACGATCAGCCCCAGCATTTT
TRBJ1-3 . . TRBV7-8 CASSPTLQGNGNTIYF TGTGCCAGCAGCCCAACATTACAGGGAAATGGAAACACCATATATTTT
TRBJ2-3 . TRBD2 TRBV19 CASSIRGSGADTQYF TGTGCCAGTAGTATTAGAGGTAGCGGGGCAGATACGCAGTATTTT